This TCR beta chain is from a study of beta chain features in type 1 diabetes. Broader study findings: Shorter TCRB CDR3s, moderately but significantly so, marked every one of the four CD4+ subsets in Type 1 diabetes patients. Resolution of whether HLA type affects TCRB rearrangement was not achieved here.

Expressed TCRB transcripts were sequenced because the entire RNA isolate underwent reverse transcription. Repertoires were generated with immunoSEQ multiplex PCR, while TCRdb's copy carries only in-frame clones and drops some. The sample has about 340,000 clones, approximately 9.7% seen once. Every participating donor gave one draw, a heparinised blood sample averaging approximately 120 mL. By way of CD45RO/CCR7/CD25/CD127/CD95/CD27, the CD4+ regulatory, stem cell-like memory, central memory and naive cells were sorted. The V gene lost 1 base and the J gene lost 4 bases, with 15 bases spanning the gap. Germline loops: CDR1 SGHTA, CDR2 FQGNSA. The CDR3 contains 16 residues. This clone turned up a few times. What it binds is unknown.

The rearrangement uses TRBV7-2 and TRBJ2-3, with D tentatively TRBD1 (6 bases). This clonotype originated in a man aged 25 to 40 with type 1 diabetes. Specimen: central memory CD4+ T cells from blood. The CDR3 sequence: CASSLVGGQSSDTQYF. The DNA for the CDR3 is TGTGCCAGCAGCTTAGTAGGGGGACAAAGTTCAGATACGCAGTATTTT.